This T cell receptor (beta chain) derives from a study of blood T cell repertoires in COVID-19. Study summary: The United States, Italy and Spain were the sources of the acute and convalescent COVID-19 samples. PBMCs, B-cell-depleted T cells, or T cells provided the cDNA or gDNA that made up the material.

How the authors handled the data: Nucleated cell counts were estimated from reference gene primer amplification. Measured with immunoSEQ multiplex PCR; TCRdb has only the in-frame clones, and not every one. Clone size and the V and J calls come from that table; the DNA yielded D and trimming. The data show 150,000 or so clones, with 84% seen just once and about 7% held by the top ten. Sequenced sample: peripheral blood. This sequence was found in a woman aged 50 to 60 in a cohort sampled during active or convalescent COVID-19.

The CDR3 DNA follows: TGTGCCAGCAGCATGGGGGACAGGGGTTACTATGGCTACACCTTC. Its protein is CASSMGDRGYYGYTF. The chain couples TRBV7-9 to TRBJ1-2; 10 nucleotides match TRBD1. Unmatched junction bases numbered 6, after V lost 5 bases and J lost 3 bases. The germline gives CDR1 SEHNR, CDR2 FQNEAQ (reference sequence). The CDR3 runs 15 residues.